This T cell receptor (beta chain) was recovered during a study of spatial heterogeneity in lung cancer. Study at large: Among detected sequences, beta-chain ones consistently exceeded alpha-chain ones in number. Study-wide results and caveats: Expanded TCRs classified as ubiquitous or regional were counted, and these counts tracked ubiquitous and regional nonsynonymous mutations, respectively. Counts of expanded intratumoral alpha and beta TCRs tracked tumor mutation counts.

The trim removed 6 bases at V and 5 bases at J, leaving 8 bases unmatched. Germline loops: CDR1 DFQATT, CDR2 SNEGSKA (reference sequence). This CDR3 contains 13 residues. This clonotype has at least ten counts. The antigen remains undetermined. This beta chain is an off-target read within a library intended for alpha chains, so its frequency means little. A single record per CDR3 protein comes from TCRdb applying MiXCR to the 5' RACE reads. The sample holds approximately 13,000 distinct CDR3 sequences, roughly 5.6% seen once. Specified time point: sample taken at primary tumor resection. Patients with untreated early-stage non-small cell lung cancer, numbering approximately 79, were the donors.

The chain combines TRBV20-1 with TRBJ2-5; 8 bases are a match to TRBD2. The receptor was isolated from a male donor with early-stage non-small cell lung cancer. The material sequenced was lung tumor tissue, taken at surgery. CDR3 loop: CSAGQRGHETQYF. The CDR3 bases are TGCAGTGCAGGCCAGCGGGGGCACGAGACCCAGTACTTC.